The present entry profiles one T cell receptor beta chain with its context. Its specificity is unknown. This table comes from immunoSEQ multiplex PCR, and its TCRdb copy is limited to in-frame clones, with some not included. The repertoire has around 36,000 clones, more than 85% of them found once; the top ten carry under 20%. These data originate in a study of OX40 agonist ivuxolimab in advanced cancers. Overall study context: Partial responses were achieved by three patients: one hepatocellular carcinoma, two cutaneous melanoma.

The CDR3 has 16 residues. Germline V CDR1 and CDR2: LGHNA, YSLEER. V was trimmed by 5 bases and J by 4 bases, leaving 17 bases between them. Study-wide results and limits: Among some nonresponders, normalized T-cell clonal expansion was also low.

The source material was CD4+ or CD8+ T cells sorted from blood, sampled in a trial of the OX40 agonist ivuxolimab. This sequence was found in an adult with an advanced solid tumor such as melanoma, head and neck, liver or kidney cancer. This chain links TRBV4-3 with TRBJ1-4; D unresolved. The CDR3 loop reads CASSSSIGSDNEKLFF. The CDR3 region has the DNA TGCGCCAGCAGCTCCTCAATCGGGAGTGATAATGAAAAACTGTTTTTT.